The 14 T cell receptor beta chains below all came from one sample that was sequenced in a study of OX40 agonist ivuxolimab in advanced cancers. Measured with immunoSEQ multiplex PCR; TCRdb has only the in-frame clones, and not every one. Counted here are tens of thousands of clones, around 90% occurring once; the ten biggest clones make up roughly 0.66%. The sample was CD4+ or CD8+ T cells sorted from blood, taken in a trial of the OX40 agonist ivuxolimab. All receptors come from an adult with an advanced solid tumor such as melanoma, head and neck, liver or kidney cancer.

The chain combines TRBV5-1 with TRBJ2-7; tentative D call: TRBD2 (6 bases). The CDR3 consists of 14 residues. Trimming pared 4 bases from V and 5 bases from J, leaving 16 bases between. Germline V gene lookup returns CDR1 SGHRS and CDR2 YFSETQ. The CDR3 sequence is CASSTGAGRHEQYF. The CDR3 nucleotides read TGCGCCAGCAGCACTGGCGCAGGGAGGCACGAGCAGTACTTC.

This clone was counted only a few times. The chain carries TRBV29-1 and TRBJ2-7, with 10 nucleotides matching TRBD2. The CDR3 spans 15 residues. Germline values: CDR1 SQVTM, CDR2 ANQGSEA. V lost 1 base and J lost 6; bases outside the gene matches: 9. The CDR3 DNA sequence: TGCAGCGTTGAAGGGGGGGGACTAGCGCCCCTCGAGCAGTACTTC. The encoded protein is CSVEGGGLAPLEQYF.

The CDR3 DNA reads as TGCGCCAGCAGCCAAGATGTGGGACAGGGTAGAAACACCATATATTTT. This encodes CASSQDVGQGRNTIYF. This chain connects TRBV4-1 to TRBJ1-3; 9 bases line up with TRBD1. This CDR3 is built from 16 residues. The J segment lost 5 bases and the V segment lost 0 bases, leaving 5 bases of the junction unmatched. In germline, CDR1 is MGHRA, CDR2 YSYEKL.

In nucleotides, the CDR3 is TGTGCCAGCAGCTCGGGGAGCGTTGGAAACACCATATATTTT. Residues: CASSSGSVGNTIYF. The genes are TRBV6-1 and TRBJ1-3, with D hard to call. V lost 6 bases and J 3 bases, leaving 12 bases between the germline ends. Germline assignment: CDR1 MNHNS and CDR2 SASEGT. This CDR3 region has 14 residues.

J is TRBJ2-1 and V is TRBV5-1; the D gene could be TRBD1 or TRBD2 (5 bases each). The CDR3 extends over 16 amino acids. The ends were cut back, 0 bases at V and 5 bases at J, with 15 bases in the middle. Germline CDR1 SGHRS, CDR2 YFSETQ. The CDR3 here is CASSLVGGTYNNEQFF. The CDR3 DNA is TGCGCCAGCAGCTTGGTTGGGGGAACCTATAACAATGAGCAGTTCTTC.

This clone was detected only once. The V and J genes are TRBV7-9 and TRBJ2-5; D is possibly TRBD2 (5 bases). V dropped 0 bases and J dropped 11 bases, with 16 bases sitting between them. CDR3 size: 14 residues. The germline gives CDR1 SEHNR, CDR2 FQNEAQ (reference sequence). The DNA for the CDR3 is TGTGCCAGCAGCTTAGCCGGGCTAGCAGGAGAGCAGTACTTC. Amino acid sequence: CASSLAGLAGEQYF.

J is TRBJ2-7 and V is TRBV7-3, with D tentatively TRBD2 (5 bases). V lost 6 bases and J 1 base, leaving 13 bases between the germline ends. Germline CDR1 and CDR2: SGHTA and FQGTGA. CDR3 length: 14 residues. This chain's CDR3 is CASRPSGGSYEQYF. CDR3 DNA sequence: TGTGCCAGCAGGCCCAGTGGCGGGTCCTACGAGCAGTACTTC.

In its sample, this clone was seen a few times. The chain combines TRBV15 with TRBJ1-4; D is uncertain. This CDR3 comprises 12 residues. V lost 6 bases to trimming and J lost 8 bases, with 10 bases between them. Germline CDR1 is LNHNV and CDR2 is YYDKDF (reference sequence). CDR3 bases: TGTGCCACCAGAAAAGGAGGGGAAAAACTGTTTTTT. Residues: CATRKGGEKLFF.

This chain joins TRBV10-2 and TRBJ1-5, with D possibly being TRBD1 (5 bases). This CDR3 region has 16 residues. Looked up from germline, CDR1 is WSHSY and CDR2 is SAAADI. V lost 3 bases and J 0 bases, leaving 12 bases between the germline ends. CDR3 sequence reads: CASSDGRGGSNQPQHF. The CDR3 DNA follows: TGCGCCAGCAGTGATGGAAGGGGAGGTAGCAATCAGCCCCAGCATTTT.

This chain connects TRBV28 to TRBJ1-5; TRBD1 is a possible D gene (6 bases). The CDR3 is 15 amino acids. CDR1 and CDR2 (germline): MDHEN, SYDVKM. Trimming removed 6 bases at V and 7 bases at J, with 19 bases between. The CDR3 spells CASSLPAGAHQPQHF. CDR3 in DNA: TGTGCCAGCAGCCTGCCGGCAGGGGCCCACCAGCCCCAGCATTTT.

V usage is TRBV7-8 and J usage is TRBJ2-7, with 10 positions matching TRBD1. The CDR3 runs 15 residues. Per germline, CDR1 SGHVS and CDR2 FQNEAQ. Losses at the gene ends were 3 bases for V and 5 bases for J; bases not matched to a gene: 7. CDR3 loop: CASSFPGTGDHEQYF. Written as DNA, the CDR3 is TGTGCCAGCAGCTTCCCCGGGACAGGGGACCACGAGCAGTACTTC.

V usage is TRBV11-1 and J usage is TRBJ1-1; D might be TRBD1 (5 bases). The CDR3 sequence is 15 residues long. Deletions cut 0 bases from V and 4 bases from J, with 12 bases between. The germline V gene encodes CDR1 SGHAT and CDR2 FQDESV (reference sequence). The CDR3, as DNA: TGTGCCAGCAGCTTAGCCCCGACAGTTACCACTGAAGCTTTCTTT. It is translated as CASSLAPTVTTEAFF.

This rearrangement joins TRBV19 to TRBJ2-5; D is ambiguous. CDR3 size: 12 residues. The V end was cut by 3 bases, the J end by 5 bases, with 7 bases between. Germline V gene sequence: CDR1 LNHDA, CDR2 SQIVND (reference sequence). The CDR3 spells CASSIDGETQYF. CDR3 coding DNA: TGTGCCAGTAGTATTGACGGGGAGACCCAGTACTTC.

V gene TRBV18 combines with J gene TRBJ2-5, with D uncertain. The CDR3 has 15 residues. V dropped 6 bases and J dropped 6 bases, with 20 bases sitting between them. Germline-derived CDR1 and CDR2 are KGHSH and LQKENI. The CDR3, as DNA: TGTGCCAGCTCCCCTGGGCAGGCCTTGGGGAAGACCCAGTACTTC. Protein product: CASSPGQALGKTQYF.